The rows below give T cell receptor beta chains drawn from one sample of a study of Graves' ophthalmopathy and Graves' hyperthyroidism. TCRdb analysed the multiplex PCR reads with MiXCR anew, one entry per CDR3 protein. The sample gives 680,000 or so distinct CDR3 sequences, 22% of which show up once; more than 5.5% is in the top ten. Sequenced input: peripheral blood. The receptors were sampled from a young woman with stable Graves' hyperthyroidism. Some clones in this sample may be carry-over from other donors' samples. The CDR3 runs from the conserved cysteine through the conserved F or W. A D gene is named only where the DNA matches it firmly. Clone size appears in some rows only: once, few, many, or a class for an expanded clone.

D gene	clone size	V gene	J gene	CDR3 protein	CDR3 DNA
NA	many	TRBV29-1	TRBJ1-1	CSAAAGGTEAFF	TGCAGCGCTGCTGCAGGAGGAACTGAAGCTTTCTTT
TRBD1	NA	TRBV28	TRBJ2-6	CATLPLDRGSGANVLTF	TGTGCCACCCTTCCCTTGGACAGGGGGTCTGGGGCCAACGTCCTGACTTTC
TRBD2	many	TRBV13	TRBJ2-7	CASSLVGRESAEQYF	TGTGCCAGCAGCTTAGTGGGGCGGGAGTCAGCCGAGCAGTACTTC
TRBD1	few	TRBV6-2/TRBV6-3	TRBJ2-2	CASSYSPDTLGGWYTGELFF	TGTGCCAGCAGTTACTCGCCTGATACGTTAGGGGGCTGGTACACCGGGGAGCTGTTTTTT
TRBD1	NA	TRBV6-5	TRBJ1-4	CASSSRGQGREKLFF	TGTGCCAGCAGTTCTCGAGGACAGGGGAGGGAAAAACTGTTTTTT
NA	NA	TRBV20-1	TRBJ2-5	CSASSQDTQYF	TGCAGTGCTAGTAGCCAGGATACCCAGTACTTC
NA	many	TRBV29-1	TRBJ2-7	CSVARNQARYEQYF	TGCAGCGTTGCGCGTAATCAGGCGAGGTACGAGCAGTACTTC
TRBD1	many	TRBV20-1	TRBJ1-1	CSASDRGTNTEAFF	TGCAGTGCCTCGGACAGGGGGACCAACACTGAAGCTTTCTTT
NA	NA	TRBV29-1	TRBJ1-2	CSGRDQSYGYTF	TGCAGCGGCCGGGACCAGAGCTATGGCTACACCTTC
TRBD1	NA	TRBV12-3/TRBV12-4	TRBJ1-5	CASSLESAVQGNQPQHF	TGTGCCAGCAGTTTAGAGAGTGCCGTACAGGGGAATCAGCCCCAGCATTTT
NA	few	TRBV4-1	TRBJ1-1	CASSQVRVGTEAFF	TGCGCCAGCAGCCAGGTCAGGGTAGGAACTGAAGCTTTCTTT
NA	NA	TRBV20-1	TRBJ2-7	CSADGATSYEQYF	TGCAGTGCCGACGGGGCCACGTCCTACGAGCAGTACTTC
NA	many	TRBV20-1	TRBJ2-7	CSARGVGPEEQYF	TGCAGTGCTAGAGGGGTAGGACCGGAAGAGCAGTACTTC
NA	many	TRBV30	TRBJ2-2	CAWSGNTGELFF	TGTGCCTGGAGCGGCAACACCGGGGAGCTGTTTTTT
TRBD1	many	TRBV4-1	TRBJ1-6	CASSQEGDRVTALHF	TGCGCCAGCAGCCAAGAAGGAGACAGGGTTACAGCCCTCCACTTT
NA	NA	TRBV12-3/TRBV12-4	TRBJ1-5	CASSSNRERQPQHF	TGTGCCAGCAGTTCGAACAGGGAGCGTCAGCCCCAGCATTTT
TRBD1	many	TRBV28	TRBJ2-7	CASSFEGQGQYF	TGTGCCAGCAGTTTTGAAGGACAGGGGCAGTACTTC
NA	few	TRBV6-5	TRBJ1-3	CASSSRGGLAGNTIYF	TGTGCCAGCAGTTCCCGGGGGGGGCTTGCAGGAAACACCATATATTTT
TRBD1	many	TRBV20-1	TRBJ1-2	CSANPHYRQGDGYTF	TGCAGTGCCAATCCCCACTATCGACAGGGGGATGGCTACACCTTC
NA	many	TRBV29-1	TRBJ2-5	CSVGVVTHSETQYF	TGCAGCGTTGGCGTTGTAACGCATTCAGAGACCCAGTACTTC
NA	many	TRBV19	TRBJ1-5	CASTPTLFQPQHF	TGTGCCAGTACCCCAACATTATTTCAGCCCCAGCATTTT
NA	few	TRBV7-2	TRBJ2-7	CASSLGPRDYEQYF	TGTGCCAGCAGCTTAGGTCCCAGGGACTACGAGCAGTACTTC
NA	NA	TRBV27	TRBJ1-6	CASSLTANPNSPLHF	TGTGCCAGCAGTTTAACCGCGAACCCGAATTCACCCCTCCACTTT
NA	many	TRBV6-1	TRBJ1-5	CASSEALDGNQPQHF	TGTGCCAGCAGTGAAGCGCTTGATGGTAATCAGCCCCAGCATTTT
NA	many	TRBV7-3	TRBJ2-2	CASSLLGEGELFF	TGTGCCAGCAGCTTATTGGGGGAAGGGGAGCTGTTTTTT
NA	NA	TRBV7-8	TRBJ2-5	CASSLAGHGQGTQYF	TGTGCCAGCAGCTTAGCCGGACACGGCCAAGGGACCCAGTACTTC
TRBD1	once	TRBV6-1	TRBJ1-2	CASSLPGQEHYGYTF	TGTGCCAGCAGTCTTCCGGGACAGGAGCACTATGGCTACACCTTC
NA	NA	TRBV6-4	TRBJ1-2	CASRRDTNYGYTF	TGTGCCAGCCGCCGGGACACCAACTATGGCTACACCTTC
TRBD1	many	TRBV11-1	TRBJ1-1	CASSTPGQGGTEAFF	TGTGCCAGCAGCACCCCAGGGCAGGGGGGCACTGAAGCTTTCTTT
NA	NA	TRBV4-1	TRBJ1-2	CASSQGRGVNYGYTF	TGCGCCAGCAGCCAAGGGCGCGGGGTAAACTATGGCTACACCTTC
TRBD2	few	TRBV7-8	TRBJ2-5	CASSLATSGSGGSQETQYF	TGTGCCAGCAGCTTAGCTACGTCGGGTAGCGGGGGGTCCCAAGAGACCCAGTACTTC
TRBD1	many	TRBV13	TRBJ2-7	CASSPGTGADYEQYF	TGTGCCAGCAGTCCCGGGACAGGGGCCGACTACGAGCAGTACTTC
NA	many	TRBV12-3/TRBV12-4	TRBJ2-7	CASSLGYSYEQYF	TGTGCCAGCAGTTTGGGCTACTCCTACGAGCAGTACTTC
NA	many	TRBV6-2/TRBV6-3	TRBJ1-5	CASSYSMMWENSNQPQHF	TGTGCCAGCAGTTACTCGATGATGTGGGAGAATAGCAATCAGCCCCAGCATTTT